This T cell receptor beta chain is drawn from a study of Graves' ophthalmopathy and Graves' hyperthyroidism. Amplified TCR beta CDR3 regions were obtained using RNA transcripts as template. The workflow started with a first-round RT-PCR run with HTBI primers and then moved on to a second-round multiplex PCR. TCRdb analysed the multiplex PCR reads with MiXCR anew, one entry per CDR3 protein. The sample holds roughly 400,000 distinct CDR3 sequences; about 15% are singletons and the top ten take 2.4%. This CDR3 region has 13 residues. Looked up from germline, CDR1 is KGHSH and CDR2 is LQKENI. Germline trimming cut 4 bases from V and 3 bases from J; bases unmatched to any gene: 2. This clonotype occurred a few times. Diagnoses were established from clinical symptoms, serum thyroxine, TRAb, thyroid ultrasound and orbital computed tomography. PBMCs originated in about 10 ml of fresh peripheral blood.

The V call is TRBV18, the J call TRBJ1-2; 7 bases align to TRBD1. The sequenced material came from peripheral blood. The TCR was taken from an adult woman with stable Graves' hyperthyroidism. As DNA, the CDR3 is TGTGCCAGCTCACGGGACAGTGACTATGGCTACACCTTC. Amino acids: CASSRDSDYGYTF.